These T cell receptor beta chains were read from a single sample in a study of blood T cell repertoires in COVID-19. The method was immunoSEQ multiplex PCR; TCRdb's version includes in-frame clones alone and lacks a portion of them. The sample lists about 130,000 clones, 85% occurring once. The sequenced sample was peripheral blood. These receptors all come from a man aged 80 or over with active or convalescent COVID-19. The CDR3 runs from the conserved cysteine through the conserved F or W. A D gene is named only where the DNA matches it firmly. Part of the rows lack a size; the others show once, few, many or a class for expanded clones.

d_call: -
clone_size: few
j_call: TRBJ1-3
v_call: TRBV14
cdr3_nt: TGTGCCAGCAGCCAATGGGGGCGAGGAAACACCATATATTTT
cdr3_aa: CASSQWGRGNTIYF

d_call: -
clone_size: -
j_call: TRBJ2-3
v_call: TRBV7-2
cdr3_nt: TGTGCCAGCAGCCTACAGGGGGGGGGCACAGATACGCAGTATTTT
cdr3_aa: CASSLQGGGTDTQYF

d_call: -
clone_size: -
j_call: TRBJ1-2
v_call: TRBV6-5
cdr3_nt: TGTGCCAGCAAAACAGACTATAACTATGGCTACACCTTC
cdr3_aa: CASKTDYNYGYTF

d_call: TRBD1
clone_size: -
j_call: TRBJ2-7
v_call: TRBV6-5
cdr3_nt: TGTGCCAGCCCGGGGACAGGGGGGTACTACGAGCAGTACTTC
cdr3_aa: CASPGTGGYYEQYF

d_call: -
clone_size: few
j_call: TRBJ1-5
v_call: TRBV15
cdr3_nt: TGTGCCACCAGCGTCGAGGACGGGAGTCAGCCCCAGCATTTT
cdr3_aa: CATSVEDGSQPQHF

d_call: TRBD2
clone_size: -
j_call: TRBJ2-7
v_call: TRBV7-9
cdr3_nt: TGTGCCAGCAGACGGGGGGGGCCCGAGCAGTACTTC
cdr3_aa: CASRRGGPEQYF

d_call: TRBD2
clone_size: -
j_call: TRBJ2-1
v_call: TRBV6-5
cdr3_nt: TGTGCCAGCAGTCGGACTAGTTACGGTGAGCAGTTCTTC
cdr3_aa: CASSRTSYGEQFF

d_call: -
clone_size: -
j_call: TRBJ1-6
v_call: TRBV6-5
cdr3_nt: TGTGCCAGCAGTTACTCAGACAGGTGGAGCGCACCCCTCCACTTT
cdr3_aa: CASSYSDRWSAPLHF

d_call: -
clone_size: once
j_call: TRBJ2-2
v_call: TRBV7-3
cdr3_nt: TGTGCCAGCAGCAGGAGGACCGGGGAGCTGTTTTTT
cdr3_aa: CASSRRTGELFF

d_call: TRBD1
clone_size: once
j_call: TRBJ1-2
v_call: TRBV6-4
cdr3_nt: TGTGCCAGCAGTATGGGACAGAACTATGGCTACACCTTC
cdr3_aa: CASSMGQNYGYTF

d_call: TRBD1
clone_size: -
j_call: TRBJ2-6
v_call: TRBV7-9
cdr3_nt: TGTGCCAGCAGCCCACGACAGGGGACCTCTGGGGCCAACGTCCTGACTTTC
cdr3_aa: CASSPRQGTSGANVLTF

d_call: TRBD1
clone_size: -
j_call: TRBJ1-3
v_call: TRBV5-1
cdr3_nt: TGCGCCAGCAGCTTGGAGGGACAGGGGGCTGGAAACACCATATATTTT
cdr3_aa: CASSLEGQGAGNTIYF

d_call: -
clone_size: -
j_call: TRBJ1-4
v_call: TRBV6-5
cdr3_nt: TGTGCCAGCAGGATGAACACAGGGTCAAGTGAAAAACTGTTTTTT
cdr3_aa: CASRMNTGSSEKLFF

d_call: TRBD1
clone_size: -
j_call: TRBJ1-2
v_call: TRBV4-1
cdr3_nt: TGCGCCAGCAGCCAAGATCCGGGACAGAACTATGGCTACACCTTC
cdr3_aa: CASSQDPGQNYGYTF

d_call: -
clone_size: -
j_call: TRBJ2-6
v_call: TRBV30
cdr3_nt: TGTGCCTGGAGTGGTTGGGGCATTGGGGCCAACGTCCTGACTTTC
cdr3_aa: CAWSGWGIGANVLTF

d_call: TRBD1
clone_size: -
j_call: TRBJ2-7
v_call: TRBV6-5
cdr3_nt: TGTGCCAGCAGTTACACGGGACAGGCCCCCCTCGAGCAGTACTTC
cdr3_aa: CASSYTGQAPLEQYF

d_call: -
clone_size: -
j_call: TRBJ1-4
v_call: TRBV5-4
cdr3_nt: TGTGCCAGCAGCTTGGCCGGAGGCGAGAAGGAAGGTGAAAAACTGTTTTTT
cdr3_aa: CASSLAGGEKEGEKLFF

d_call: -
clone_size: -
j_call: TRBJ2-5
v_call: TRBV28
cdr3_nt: TGTGCCAGCAGTTTACGGGGTCCGGAGACCCAGTACTTC
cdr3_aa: CASSLRGPETQYF

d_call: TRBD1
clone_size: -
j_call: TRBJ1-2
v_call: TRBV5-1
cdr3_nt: TGCGCCAGCAGCTTGGAGGGGGCGCAGGGCTACACCTTC
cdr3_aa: CASSLEGAQGYTF

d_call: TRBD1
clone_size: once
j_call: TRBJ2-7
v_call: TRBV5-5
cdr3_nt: TGTGCCAGCAGCTTGGTAACCGGACAGGCATCCTACGAGCAGTACTTC
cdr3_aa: CASSLVTGQASYEQYF

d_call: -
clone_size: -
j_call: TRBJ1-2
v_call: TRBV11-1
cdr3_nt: TGTGCCAGCAGCTTAGCGTTTCCTGGACTCGGCTACACCTTC
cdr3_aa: CASSLAFPGLGYTF

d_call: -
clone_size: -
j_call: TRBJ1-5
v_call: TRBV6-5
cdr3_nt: TGTGCCAGCAGGACTTCAGGGGCTAATCAGCCCCAGCATTTT
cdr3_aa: CASRTSGANQPQHF

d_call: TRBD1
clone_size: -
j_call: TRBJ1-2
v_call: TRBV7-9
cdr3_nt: TGTGCCAGCAGCCGCCCGAGGAGGGACAGGGGGATTACTAACTATGGCTACACCTTC
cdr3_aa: CASSRPRRDRGITNYGYTF

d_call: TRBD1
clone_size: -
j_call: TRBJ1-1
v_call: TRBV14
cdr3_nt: TGTGCCAGCAGCCAAAACCGGGACAGGGCTTTCTTT
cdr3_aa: CASSQNRDRAFF

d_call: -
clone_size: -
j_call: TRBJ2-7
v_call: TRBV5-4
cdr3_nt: TGTGCCAGCAGCTTGGGGTTCAGGGGTACCGAGCAGTACTTC
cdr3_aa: CASSLGFRGTEQYF

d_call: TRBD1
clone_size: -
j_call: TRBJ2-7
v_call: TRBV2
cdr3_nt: TGTGCCAGCAGTTTAGGGACAGGGAATATCTACGAGCAGTACTTC
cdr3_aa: CASSLGTGNIYEQYF

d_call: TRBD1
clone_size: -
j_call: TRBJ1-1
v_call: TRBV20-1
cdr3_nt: TGCAGTGCACCACAGGGGTTTGAAGCTTTCTTT
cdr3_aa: CSAPQGFEAFF

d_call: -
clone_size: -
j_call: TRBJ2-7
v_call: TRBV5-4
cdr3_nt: TGTGCCAGCAGCCCCCAGATTCCTAGCTCCTACGAGCAGTACTTC
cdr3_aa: CASSPQIPSSYEQYF

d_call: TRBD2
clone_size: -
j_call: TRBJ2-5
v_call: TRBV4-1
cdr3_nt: TGCGCCAGCAGCCCAACCGCGGGAGGGGGAGAGACCCAGTACTTC
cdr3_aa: CASSPTAGGGETQYF

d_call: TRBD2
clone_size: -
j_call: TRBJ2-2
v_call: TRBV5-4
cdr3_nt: TGTGCCAGCAGTTACCGACTAGCGGGAGACACCGGGGAGCTGTTTTTT
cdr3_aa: CASSYRLAGDTGELFF

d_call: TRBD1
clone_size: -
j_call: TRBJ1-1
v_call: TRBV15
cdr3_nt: TGTGCCACCAGCAGAGCCCGGGACAGGGGGAACACTGAAGCTTTCTTT
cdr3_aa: CATSRARDRGNTEAFF

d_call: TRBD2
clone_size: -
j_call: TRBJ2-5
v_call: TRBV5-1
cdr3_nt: TGCGCCAGCCAGCGGGGCCTGCAAGAGACCCAGTACTTC
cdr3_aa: CASQRGLQETQYF

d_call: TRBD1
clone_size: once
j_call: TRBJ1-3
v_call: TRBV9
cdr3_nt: TGTGCCAGCAGCACCCGGGACAGGGGATTCTCTGGAAACACCATATATTTT
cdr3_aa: CASSTRDRGFSGNTIYF

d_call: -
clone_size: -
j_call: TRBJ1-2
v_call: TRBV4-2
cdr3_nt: TGTGCCAGCAGCTACAGACTATCAGGCGGGGGCTACACCTTC
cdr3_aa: CASSYRLSGGGYTF

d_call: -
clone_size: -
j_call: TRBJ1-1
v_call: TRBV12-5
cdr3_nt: TGTGCTAGTGGTTTTAACAGGAACACTGAAGCTTTCTTT
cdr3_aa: CASGFNRNTEAFF

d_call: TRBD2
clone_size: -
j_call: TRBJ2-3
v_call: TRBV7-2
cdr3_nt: TGTGCCAGCAGCTTACAGTCTAGCGGGGGGTCTAGCACAGATACGCAGTATTTT
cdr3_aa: CASSLQSSGGSSTDTQYF

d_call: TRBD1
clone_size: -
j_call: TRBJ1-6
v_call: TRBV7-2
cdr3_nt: TGTGCCAGCAGCTCAATCCCGGGACAGGGCCGTAATTCACCCCTCCACTTT
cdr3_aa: CASSSIPGQGRNSPLHF

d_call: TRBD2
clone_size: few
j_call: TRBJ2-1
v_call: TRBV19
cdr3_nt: TGTGCCAGCCATGGACTAGCGGGAGCGGTTAATGAGCAGTTCTTC
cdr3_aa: CASHGLAGAVNEQFF

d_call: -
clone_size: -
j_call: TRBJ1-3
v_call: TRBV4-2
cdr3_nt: TGTGCCAGCAGCCAAGATTATGACAGATTCTCTGGAAACACCATATATTTT
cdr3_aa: CASSQDYDRFSGNTIYF

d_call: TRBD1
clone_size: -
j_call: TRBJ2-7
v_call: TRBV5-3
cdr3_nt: TGTGCCAGAAGCTATAACGGACAGGGGTACTACGAGCAGTACTTC
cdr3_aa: CARSYNGQGYYEQYF

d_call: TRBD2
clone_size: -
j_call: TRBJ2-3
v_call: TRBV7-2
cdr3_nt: TGTGCCAGCAGCTTAGGTCCCCTAGCGGGGACAGATACGCAGTATTTT
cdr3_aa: CASSLGPLAGTDTQYF

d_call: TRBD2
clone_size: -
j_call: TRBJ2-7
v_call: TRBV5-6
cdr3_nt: TGTGCCAGCAGCTTGGTGGTGGACAGGGTAGCGGGAGGAACCTACGAGCAGTACTTC
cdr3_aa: CASSLVVDRVAGGTYEQYF

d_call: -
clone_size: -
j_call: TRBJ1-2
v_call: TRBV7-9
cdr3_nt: TGTGCCAGCAGCTTAGACGGGACAAAAATCTATGGCTACACCTTC
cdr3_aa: CASSLDGTKIYGYTF